The clone carrying this TCR beta chain was counted a few times. Germline CDR1 and CDR2: SGHTA and FQGNSA. The V end lost 3 bases, the J end lost 7 bases, and 12 bases lay between the germline ends. The CDR3 extends over 13 amino acids. The sample belongs to a study of control samples from healthy donors and cancer patients. The protocol was immunoSEQ multiplex PCR, while the TCRdb copy is restricted to in-frame clones and leaves out a portion. There are some 120,000 clones in the sample; approximately 94% occur only once, and roughly 1.7% lies in the top ten. The J gene is TRBJ1-1, the V gene TRBV7-2; D not resolved. The sample taken for sequencing was PBMCs. The clonotype originates from a man in his forties or fifties with head and neck cancer. CDR3 bases: TGTGCCAGCAGCTTCTCTAAATCCTATGAAGCTTTCTTT. As protein: CASSFSKSYEAFF.